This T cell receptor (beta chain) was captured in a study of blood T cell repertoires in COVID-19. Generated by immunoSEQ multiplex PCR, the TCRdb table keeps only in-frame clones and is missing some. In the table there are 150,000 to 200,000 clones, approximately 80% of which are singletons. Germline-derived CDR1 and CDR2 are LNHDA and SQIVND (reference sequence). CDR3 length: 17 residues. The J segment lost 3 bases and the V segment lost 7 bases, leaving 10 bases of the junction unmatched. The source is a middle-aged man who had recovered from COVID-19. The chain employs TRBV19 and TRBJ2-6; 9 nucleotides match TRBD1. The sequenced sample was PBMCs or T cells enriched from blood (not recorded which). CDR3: CASTHLGTGSGANVLTF. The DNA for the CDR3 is TGTGCCAGTACACACCTCGGGACAGGGAGTGGGGCCAACGTCCTGACTTTC.